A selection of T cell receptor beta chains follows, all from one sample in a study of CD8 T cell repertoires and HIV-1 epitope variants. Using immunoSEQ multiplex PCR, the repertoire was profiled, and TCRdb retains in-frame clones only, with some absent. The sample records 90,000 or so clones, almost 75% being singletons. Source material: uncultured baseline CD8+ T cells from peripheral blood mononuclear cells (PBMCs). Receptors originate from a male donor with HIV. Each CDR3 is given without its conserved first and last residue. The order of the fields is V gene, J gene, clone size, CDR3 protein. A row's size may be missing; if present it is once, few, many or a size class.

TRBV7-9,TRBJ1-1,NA,ASSLPDRNTEAF
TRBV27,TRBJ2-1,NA,ASGFQLTGGAYNEQF
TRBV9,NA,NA,ASSGDREQF
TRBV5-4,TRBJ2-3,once,ASSLKGSSSSTDTQY
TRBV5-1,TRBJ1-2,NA,ASSLVGINYGYT
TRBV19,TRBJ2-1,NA,ASSIQLAGGNEQF
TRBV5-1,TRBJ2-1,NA,ASSLGGNEQF
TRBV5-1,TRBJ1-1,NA,ASSLGGNTEAF
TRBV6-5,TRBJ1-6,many,ASTPGQAVSPLH
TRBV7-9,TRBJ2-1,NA,ASSLALAGDWLGEQF
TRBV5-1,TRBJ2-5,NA,ASSSRTGGKETQY
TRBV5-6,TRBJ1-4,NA,ASSLGTDPATNEKLF
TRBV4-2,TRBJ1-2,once,ASSQDLRDGYT
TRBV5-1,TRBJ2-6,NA,ASSLEDSGANVLT
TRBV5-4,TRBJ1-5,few,ASSLSPEGTQPQH
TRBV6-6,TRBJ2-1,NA,ASSLGYNEQF
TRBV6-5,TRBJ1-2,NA,ASSYSGDKTAYT
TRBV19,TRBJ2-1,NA,ASSTSRNEQF